Reported below is one TCR beta chain. This sample was included in a study of shared clonotypes between healthy human individuals. Some clones are missing from TCRdb's copy, which holds only in-frame ones; the method was immunoSEQ multiplex PCR. The table records roughly 500,000 clones, around 80% of them present only once. This CDR3 contains 16 residues. Trimming left V 3 bases short and J 2 bases short, with 11 bases between. The V gene's germline CDR1 is LNHNV and CDR2 YYDKDF (reference sequence). The source material was PBMCs. This sequence originates from a woman between 35 and 50 years old in good health. Some clones in this sample may be carry-over from other donors' samples. The genes are TRBV15 and TRBJ2-6, with D tentatively TRBD1 (6 bases). The CDR3 loop reads CATSSPDRPGANVLTF. The DNA for the CDR3 is TGTGCCACCAGCAGTCCCGACAGGCCTGGGGCCAACGTCCTGACTTTC.